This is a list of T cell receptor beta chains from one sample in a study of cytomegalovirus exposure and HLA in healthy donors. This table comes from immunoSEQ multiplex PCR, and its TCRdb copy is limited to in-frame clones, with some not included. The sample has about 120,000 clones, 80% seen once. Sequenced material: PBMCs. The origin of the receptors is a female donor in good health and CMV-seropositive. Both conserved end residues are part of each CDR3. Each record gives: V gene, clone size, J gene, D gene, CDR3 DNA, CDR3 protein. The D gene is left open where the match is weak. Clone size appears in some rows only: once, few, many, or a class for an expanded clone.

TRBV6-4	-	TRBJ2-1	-	TGTGCCAGGTCGGACAGGCAGTTCTTC	CARSDRQFF
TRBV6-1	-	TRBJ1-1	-	TGTGCCAGCAGGGAACAGGGCCGGAACACTGAAGCTTTCTTT	CASREQGRNTEAFF
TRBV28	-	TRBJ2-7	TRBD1	TGTGCCAGCAGTTTCCCACCGGGACAGATATACGAGCAGTACTTC	CASSFPPGQIYEQYF
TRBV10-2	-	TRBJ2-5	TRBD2	TGCGCCAGCAAGCTAGCGGGGCAAGAGACCCAGTACTTC	CASKLAGQETQYF
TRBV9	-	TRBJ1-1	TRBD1	TGTGCCAGCAGCCCATCGGGACAGGAGAACACTGAAGCTTTCTTT	CASSPSGQENTEAFF
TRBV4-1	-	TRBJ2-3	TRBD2	TGCGCCAGCAGCCAAGTAAGAAGGGGACTAGCCACAGATACGCAGTATTTT	CASSQVRRGLATDTQYF
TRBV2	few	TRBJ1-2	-	TGTGCCAGCAGTGAGTCCCGTGTTAACTATGGCTACACCTTC	CASSESRVNYGYTF
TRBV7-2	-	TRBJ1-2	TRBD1	TGTGCCAGCAGCTTAGGTTGGGACAGGGAAGGCTACACCTTC	CASSLGWDREGYTF
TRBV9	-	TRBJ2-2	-	TGTGCCAGCAGCGCATCCTCCGGGCAGGGAACCGGGGAGCTGTTTTTT	CASSASSGQGTGELFF
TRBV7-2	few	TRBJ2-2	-	TGTGCCAGCAGCTTTGACAGACAAACCGGGGAGCTGTTTTTT	CASSFDRQTGELFF
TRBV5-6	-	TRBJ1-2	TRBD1	TGTGCCAGCAGCCGGGACAGGATCTATGGCTACACCTTC	CASSRDRIYGYTF
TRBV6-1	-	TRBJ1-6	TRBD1	TGTGCCAGCAGTGAAGTGGCCGGGACAGGGGGATCCCTCCACTTT	CASSEVAGTGGSLHF
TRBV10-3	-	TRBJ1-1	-	TGTGCCATCAGGGCGGATGTCACTGAAGCTTTCTTT	CAIRADVTEAFF
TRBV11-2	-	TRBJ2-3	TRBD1	TGTGCCAGCAGCTCACGACAGGGTGTGGCAGATACGCAGTATTTT	CASSSRQGVADTQYF
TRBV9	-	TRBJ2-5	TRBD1	TGTGCCAGCAGCGTGGGGGACTTGCGGACAGGGGAAGCGCAAGAGACCCAGTACTTC	CASSVGDLRTGEAQETQYF
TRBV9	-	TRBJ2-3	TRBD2	TGTGCCAGCAGCCTCTCTAGCGGGGGGACAGATACGCAGTATTTT	CASSLSSGGTDTQYF
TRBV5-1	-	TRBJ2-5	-	TGCGCCAGCAGCTTGGTAATGGAGACCCAGTACTTC	CASSLVMETQYF
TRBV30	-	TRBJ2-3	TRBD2	TGTGCCTGGAGTTGGAGCGGGGGGGCAGATACGCAGTATTTT	CAWSWSGGADTQYF
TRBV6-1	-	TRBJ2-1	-	TGTGCCAGCGAGGGCAGGACCTACAATGAGCAGTTCTTC	CASEGRTYNEQFF
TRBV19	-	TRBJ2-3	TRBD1	TGTGCCAGTAGAGGACAGGCCACAGATACGCAGTATTTT	CASRGQATDTQYF
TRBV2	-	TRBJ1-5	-	TGTGCCAGCAGTGAATCTGTTAGCAATCAGCCCCAGCATTTT	CASSESVSNQPQHF
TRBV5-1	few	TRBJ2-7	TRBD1	TGCGCCAGCAGCCTCAGGGACAGTCCCGCCTACGAGCAGTACTTC	CASSLRDSPAYEQYF
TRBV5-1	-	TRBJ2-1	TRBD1	TGCGCCAGCAGCCTCTTCCGAAGACAGGGGGACTTCAATGAGCAGTTCTTC	CASSLFRRQGDFNEQFF
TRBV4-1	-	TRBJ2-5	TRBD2	TGCGCCAGCAGCCAAGATTCGCTAGCGGGCGAGACCCAGTACTTC	CASSQDSLAGETQYF
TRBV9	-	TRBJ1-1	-	TGTGCCAGCAGCGTAGGGGGGCGCTGGGACACTGAAGCTTTCTTT	CASSVGGRWDTEAFF
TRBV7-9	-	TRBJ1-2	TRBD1	TGTGCCAGCAGCTTAGGACCAGGGGGATCTTATGGCTACACCTTC	CASSLGPGGSYGYTF
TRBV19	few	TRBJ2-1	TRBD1	TGTGCCAGTACCACAGGGGGTATTGACAATGAGCAGTTCTTC	CASTTGGIDNEQFF
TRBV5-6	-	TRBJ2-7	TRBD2	TGTGCCAGCAGGATATGGGAGGGCGAGCAGTACTTC	CASRIWEGEQYF
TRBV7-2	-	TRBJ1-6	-	TGTGCCAGCAGCTTAGCGCTAGGGGACATAGGTTCACCCCTCCACTTT	CASSLALGDIGSPLHF
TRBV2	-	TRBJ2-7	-	TGTGCCAGCAGTGTACAGGGTAAGGGCTACGAGCAGTACTTC	CASSVQGKGYEQYF
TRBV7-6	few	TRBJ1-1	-	TGTGCCAGCAGCGGAATGGAGGGGGAAGCTTTCTTT	CASSGMEGEAFF
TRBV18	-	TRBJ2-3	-	TGTGCCAGCTCCACAGGAGGCACAGATACGCAGTATTTT	CASSTGGTDTQYF
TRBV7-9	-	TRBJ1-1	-	TGTGCCAGCAGCTTATCAGGTTGGACTGAAGCTTTCTTT	CASSLSGWTEAFF
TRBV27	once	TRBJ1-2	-	TGTGCCAGCAGCACGGCGGGGATGCACTATGGCTACACCTTC	CASSTAGMHYGYTF
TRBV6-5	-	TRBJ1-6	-	TGTGCCAGCAGTTTTCCCTATTCACCCCTCCACTTT	CASSFPYSPLHF
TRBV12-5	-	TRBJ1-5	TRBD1	TGTGCTAGTGGTCAGGGGGAAGGTCAGCCCCAGCATTTT	CASGQGEGQPQHF
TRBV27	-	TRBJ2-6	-	TGTGCCAGCAGCCTAACCCACAGGCTTGTCCTCTCTGGGGCCAACGTCCTGACTTTC	CASSLTHRLVLSGANVLTF
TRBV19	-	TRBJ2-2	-	TGTGCCAGTAGTATGGTGGGGGCCGTGAACACCGGGGAGCTGTTTTTT	CASSMVGAVNTGELFF
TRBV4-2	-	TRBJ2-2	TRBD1	TGTGCCAGCAGCCCCCTGGGACAGGGTGACACCGGGGAGCTGTTTTTT	CASSPLGQGDTGELFF
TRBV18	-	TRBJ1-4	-	TGTGCCAGCTCACCAGGGAGGGAAAAACTGTTTTTT	CASSPGREKLFF
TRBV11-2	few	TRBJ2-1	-	TGTGCCAGCAGCTCCAGGGGTTTTTCCTACAATGAGCAGTTCTTC	CASSSRGFSYNEQFF
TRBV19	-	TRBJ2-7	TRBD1	TGTGCCAGTACCAGGGGAAAGAGGACAGGGGCCTACGAGCAGTACTTC	CASTRGKRTGAYEQYF
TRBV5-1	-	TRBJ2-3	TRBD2	TGCGCCAGCAGCCTTCAAACTAGCGGGGGGTCGGTAGATACGCAGTATTTT	CASSLQTSGGSVDTQYF
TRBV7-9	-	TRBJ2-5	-	TGTGCCAGCAGCTCAGTGGAGGTGGCTCGAGAGACCCAGTACTTC	CASSSVEVARETQYF
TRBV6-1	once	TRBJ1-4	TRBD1	TGTGCCAGCAGTTCGGGACAGCTTAATGAAAAACTGTTTTTT	CASSSGQLNEKLFF
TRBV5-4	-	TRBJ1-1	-	TGTGCCAGCAGCTTAACGAGAGGCACTGAAGCTTTCTTT	CASSLTRGTEAFF